The table lists the clone carrying this T cell receptor beta chain with a count of one. In the source study's methods: The authors estimated nucleated cell counts from reference gene primer amplification. This table comes from immunoSEQ multiplex PCR, and its TCRdb copy is limited to in-frame clones, with some not included. V and J calls plus clone size are reproduced from that table; the DNA served to infer D and trimming. The sample lists approximately 190,000 clones; 84% were seen once. This specimen comes from a study of blood T cell repertoires in COVID-19. Study-level background: The study drew acute and convalescent COVID-19 samples from the United States, Italy and Spain. Sources were T cells, B-cell-depleted T cells, or PBMCs; the material itself was cDNA or gDNA.

CDR3 length equals 14 residues. Germline V gene data show CDR1 as LNHDA and CDR2 as SQIVND (reference sequence). V was pared by 4 bases and J by 0 bases, with 10 bases between. This chain uses TRBV19 with TRBJ2-7; D is possibly TRBD2 (6 bases). The TCR comes from a woman in her sixties or seventies with active or convalescent COVID-19. Source material: peripheral blood. The CDR3 loop reads CASSSGVSSYEQYF. CDR3 DNA: TGTGCCAGTAGTAGCGGGGTGAGCTCCTACGAGCAGTACTTC.